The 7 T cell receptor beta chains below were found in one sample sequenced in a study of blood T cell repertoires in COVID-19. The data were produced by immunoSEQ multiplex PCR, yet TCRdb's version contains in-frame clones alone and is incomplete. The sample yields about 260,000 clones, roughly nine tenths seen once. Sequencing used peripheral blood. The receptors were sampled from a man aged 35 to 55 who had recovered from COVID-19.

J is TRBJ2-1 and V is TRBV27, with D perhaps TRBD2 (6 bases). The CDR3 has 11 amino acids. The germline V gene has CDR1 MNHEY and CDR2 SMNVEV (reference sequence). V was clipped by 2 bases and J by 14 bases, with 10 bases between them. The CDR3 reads CASSLRGSEFF. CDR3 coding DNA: TGTGCCAGCAGTTTACGGGGGAGTGAGTTCTTC.

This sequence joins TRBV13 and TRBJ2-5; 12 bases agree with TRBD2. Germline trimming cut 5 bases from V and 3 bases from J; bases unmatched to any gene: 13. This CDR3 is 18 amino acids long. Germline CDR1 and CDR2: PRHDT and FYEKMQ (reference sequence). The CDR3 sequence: CASSARTSGTPEKETQYF. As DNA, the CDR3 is TGTGCCAGCAGCGCCCGGACTAGCGGGACCCCAGAAAAAGAGACCCAGTACTTC.

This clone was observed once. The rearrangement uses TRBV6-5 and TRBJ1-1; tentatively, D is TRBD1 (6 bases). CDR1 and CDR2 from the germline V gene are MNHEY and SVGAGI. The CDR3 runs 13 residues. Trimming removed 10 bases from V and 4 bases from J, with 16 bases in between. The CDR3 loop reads CAILTLGGTEAFF. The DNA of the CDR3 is TGTGCCATCCTTACCCTAGGGGGCACTGAAGCTTTCTTT.

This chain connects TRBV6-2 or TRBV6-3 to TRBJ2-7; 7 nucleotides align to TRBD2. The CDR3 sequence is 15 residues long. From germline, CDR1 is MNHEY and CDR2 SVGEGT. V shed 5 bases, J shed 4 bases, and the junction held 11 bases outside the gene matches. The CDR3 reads CASSLAASAPYEQYF. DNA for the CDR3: TGTGCCAGCAGTCTAGCGGCTAGCGCTCCTTACGAGCAGTACTTC.

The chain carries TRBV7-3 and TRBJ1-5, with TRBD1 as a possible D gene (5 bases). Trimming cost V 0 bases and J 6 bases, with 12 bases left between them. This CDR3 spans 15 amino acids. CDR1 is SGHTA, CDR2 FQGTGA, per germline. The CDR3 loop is CASSLTGGGTQPQHF. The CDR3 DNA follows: TGTGCCAGCAGCTTAACGGGCGGGGGAACTCAGCCCCAGCATTTT.

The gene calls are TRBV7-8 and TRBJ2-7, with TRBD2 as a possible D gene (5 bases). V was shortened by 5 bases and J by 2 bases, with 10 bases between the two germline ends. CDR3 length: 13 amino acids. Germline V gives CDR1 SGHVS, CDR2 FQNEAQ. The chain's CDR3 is CASSLSGPYEQYF. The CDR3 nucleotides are TGTGCCAGCAGCCTAAGCGGTCCCTACGAGCAGTACTTC. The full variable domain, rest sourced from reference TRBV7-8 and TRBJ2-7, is GAGVSQSPRYKVAKRGQDVALRCDPISGHVSLFWYQQALGQGPEFLTYFQNEAQLDKSGLPSDRFFAERPEGSVSTLKIQRTQQEDSAVYLCASSLSGPYEQYFGPGTRLTVT.

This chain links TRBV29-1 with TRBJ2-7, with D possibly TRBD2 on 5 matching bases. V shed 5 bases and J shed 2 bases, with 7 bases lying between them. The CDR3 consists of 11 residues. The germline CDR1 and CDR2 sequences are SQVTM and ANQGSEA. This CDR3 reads CSVSGPYEQYF. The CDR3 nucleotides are TGCAGCGTTAGCGGACCCTACGAGCAGTACTTC.